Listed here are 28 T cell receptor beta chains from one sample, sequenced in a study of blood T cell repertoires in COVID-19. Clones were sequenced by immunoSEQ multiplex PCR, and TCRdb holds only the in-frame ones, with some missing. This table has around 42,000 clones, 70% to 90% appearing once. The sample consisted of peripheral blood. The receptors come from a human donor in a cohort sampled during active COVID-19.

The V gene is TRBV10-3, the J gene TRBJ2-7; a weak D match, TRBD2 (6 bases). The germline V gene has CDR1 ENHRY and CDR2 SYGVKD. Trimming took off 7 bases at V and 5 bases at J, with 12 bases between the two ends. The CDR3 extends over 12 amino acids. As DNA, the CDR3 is TGTGCCATCACCGAGGGAGGACACGAGCAGTACTTC. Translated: CAITEGGHEQYF.

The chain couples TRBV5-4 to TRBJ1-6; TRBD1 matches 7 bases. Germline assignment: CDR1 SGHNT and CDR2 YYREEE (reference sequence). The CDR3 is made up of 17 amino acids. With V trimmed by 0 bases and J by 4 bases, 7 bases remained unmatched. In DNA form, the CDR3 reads TGTGCCAGCAGCTTGGGGCAGGGGGTGTTTTATAATTCACCCCTCCACTTT. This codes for CASSLGQGVFYNSPLHF.

As DNA, the CDR3 is TGTGCCAGCAGCCCAGAAACAGATACGCAGTATTTT. Its protein is CASSPETDTQYF. The chain carries TRBV2 and TRBJ2-3; D not resolved. There are 12 residues in the CDR3. CDR1 and CDR2 from the germline V gene are SNHLY and FYNNEI. Trimming took 6 bases from V and 3 from J, leaving 7 bases between them.

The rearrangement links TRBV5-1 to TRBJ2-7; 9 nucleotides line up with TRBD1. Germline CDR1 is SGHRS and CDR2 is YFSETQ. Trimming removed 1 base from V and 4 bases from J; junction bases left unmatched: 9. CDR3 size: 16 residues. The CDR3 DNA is TGCGCCAGCAGCTTGACCACCGGGACAGGGTCGTACGAGCAGTACTTC. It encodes CASSLTTGTGSYEQYF.

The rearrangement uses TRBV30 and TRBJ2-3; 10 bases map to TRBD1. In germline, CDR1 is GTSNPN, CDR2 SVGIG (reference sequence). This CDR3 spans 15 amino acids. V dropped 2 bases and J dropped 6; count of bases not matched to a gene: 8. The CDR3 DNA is TGTGCCTGGAGTAGGGGACAGGGGAGGGGGGATACGCAGTATTTT. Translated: CAWSRGQGRGDTQYF.

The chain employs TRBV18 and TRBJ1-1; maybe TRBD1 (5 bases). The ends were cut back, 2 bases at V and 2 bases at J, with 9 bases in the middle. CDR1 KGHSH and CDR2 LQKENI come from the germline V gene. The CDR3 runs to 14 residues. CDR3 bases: TGTGCCAGCTCACCATACAGGTCAAACACTGAAGCTTTCTTT. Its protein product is CASSPYRSNTEAFF.

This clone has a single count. The CDR3 DNA reads TGTGCCAGCAGTTCCGACAGGGGGCGCAGTGGCTACACCTTC. Residues: CASSSDRGRSGYTF. The V and J genes are TRBV6-5 and TRBJ1-2, with 10 bases identical to TRBD1. CDR1 is MNHEY and CDR2 is SVGAGI in the germline V gene. The CDR3 has 14 amino acids. V dropped 4 bases and J dropped 7; count of bases not matched to a gene: 6.

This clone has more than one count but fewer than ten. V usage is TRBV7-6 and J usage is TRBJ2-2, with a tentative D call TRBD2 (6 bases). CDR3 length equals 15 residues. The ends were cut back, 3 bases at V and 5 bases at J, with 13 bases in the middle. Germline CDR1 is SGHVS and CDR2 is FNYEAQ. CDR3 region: CASSLQAGTTGELFF. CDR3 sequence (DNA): TGTGCCAGCAGCTTGCAAGCAGGGACTACCGGGGAGCTGTTTTTT.

CDR3 sequence: CASSQDLRGVQETQYF. Here the CDR3 DNA reads TGTGCCAGCAGCCAAGATCTGCGGGGGGTTCAAGAGACCCAGTACTTC. This chain uses TRBV4-2 with TRBJ2-5, with 8 bases fitting TRBD2. Per the germline V gene, CDR1 is LGHNA and CDR2 is YNFKEQ. Trimming removed 0 bases from V and 2 bases from J; junction bases left unmatched: 5. The CDR3 length is 16 residues.

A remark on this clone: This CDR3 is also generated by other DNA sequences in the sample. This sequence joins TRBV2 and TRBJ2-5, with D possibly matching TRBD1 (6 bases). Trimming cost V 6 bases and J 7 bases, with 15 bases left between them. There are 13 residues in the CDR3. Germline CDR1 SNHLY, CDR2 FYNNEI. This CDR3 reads CASRAEGVGTQYF. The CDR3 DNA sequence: TGTGCCAGCAGAGCTGAGGGGGTGGGGACCCAGTACTTC.

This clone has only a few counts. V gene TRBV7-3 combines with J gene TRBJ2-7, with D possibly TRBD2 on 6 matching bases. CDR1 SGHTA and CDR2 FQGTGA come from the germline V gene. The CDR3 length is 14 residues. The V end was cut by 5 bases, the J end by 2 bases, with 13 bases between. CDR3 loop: CASSAGTGAYEQYF. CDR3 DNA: TGTGCCAGCAGCGCCGGGACGGGGGCCTACGAGCAGTACTTC.

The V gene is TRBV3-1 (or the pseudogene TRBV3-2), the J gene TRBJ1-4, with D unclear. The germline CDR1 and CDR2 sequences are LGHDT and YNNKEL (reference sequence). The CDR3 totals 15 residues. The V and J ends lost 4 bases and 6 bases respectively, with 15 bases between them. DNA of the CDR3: TGTGCCAGCAGCCCAGGCGGGTTAGGCGATGAAAAACTGTTTTTT. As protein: CASSPGGLGDEKLFF.

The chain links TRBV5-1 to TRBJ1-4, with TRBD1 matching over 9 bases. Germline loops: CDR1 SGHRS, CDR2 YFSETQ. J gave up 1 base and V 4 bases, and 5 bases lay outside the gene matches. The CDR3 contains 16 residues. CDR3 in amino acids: CASSRGQGQTNEKLFF. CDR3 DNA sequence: TGCGCCAGCAGCAGGGGACAGGGTCAAACTAATGAAAAACTGTTTTTT.

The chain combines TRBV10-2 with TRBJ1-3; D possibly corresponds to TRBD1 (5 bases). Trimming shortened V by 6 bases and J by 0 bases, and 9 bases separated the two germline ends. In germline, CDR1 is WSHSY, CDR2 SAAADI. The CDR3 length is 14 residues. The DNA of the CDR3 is TGCGCCAGCAGCCCCAGGGACTCTGGAAACACCATATATTTT. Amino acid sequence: CASSPRDSGNTIYF.

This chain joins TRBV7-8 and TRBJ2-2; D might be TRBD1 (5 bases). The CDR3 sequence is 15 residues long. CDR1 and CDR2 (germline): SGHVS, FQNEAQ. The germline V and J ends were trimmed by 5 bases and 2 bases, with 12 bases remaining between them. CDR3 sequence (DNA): TGTGCCAGCAGCCACCTCAGGGCCAACACCGGGGAGCTGTTTTTT. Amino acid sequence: CASSHLRANTGELFF.

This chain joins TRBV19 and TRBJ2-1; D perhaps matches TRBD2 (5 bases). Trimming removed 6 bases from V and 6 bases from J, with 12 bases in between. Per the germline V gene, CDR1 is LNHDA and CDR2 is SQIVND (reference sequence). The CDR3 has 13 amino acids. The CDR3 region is CASSTGRGNEQFF. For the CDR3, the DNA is TGTGCCAGTAGCACGGGCCGGGGCAATGAGCAGTTCTTC.

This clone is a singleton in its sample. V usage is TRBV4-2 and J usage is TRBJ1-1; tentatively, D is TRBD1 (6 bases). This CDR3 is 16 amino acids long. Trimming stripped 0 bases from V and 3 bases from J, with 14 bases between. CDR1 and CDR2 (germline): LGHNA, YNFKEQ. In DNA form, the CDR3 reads TGTGCCAGCAGCCAAGAAGGGGGTCGGGTCCACACTGAAGCTTTCTTT. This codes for CASSQEGGRVHTEAFF.

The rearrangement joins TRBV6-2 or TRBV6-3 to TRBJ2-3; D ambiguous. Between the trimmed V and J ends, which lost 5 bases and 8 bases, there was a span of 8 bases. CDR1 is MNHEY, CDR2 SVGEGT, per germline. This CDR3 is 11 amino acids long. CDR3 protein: CASSTVFTQYF. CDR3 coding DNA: TGTGCCAGCAGTACAGTTTTTACGCAGTATTTT.

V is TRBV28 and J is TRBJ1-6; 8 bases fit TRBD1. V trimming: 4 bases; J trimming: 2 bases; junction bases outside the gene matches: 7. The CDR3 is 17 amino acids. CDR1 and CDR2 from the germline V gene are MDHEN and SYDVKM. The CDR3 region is CASSSGQGGPYNSPLHF. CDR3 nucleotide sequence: TGTGCCAGCAGTTCAGGACAGGGAGGACCCTATAATTCACCCCTCCACTTT. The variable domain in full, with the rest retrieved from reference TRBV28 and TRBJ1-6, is DVKVTQSSRYLVKRTGEKVFLECVQDMDHENMFWYRQDPGLGLRLIYFSYDVKMKEKGDIPEGYSVSREKKERFSLILESASTNQTSMYLCASSSGQGGPYNSPLHFGNGTRLTVT.

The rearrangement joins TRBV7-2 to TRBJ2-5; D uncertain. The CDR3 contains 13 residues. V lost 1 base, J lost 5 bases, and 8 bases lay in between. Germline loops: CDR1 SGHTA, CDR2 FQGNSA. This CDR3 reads CASSLGIRETQYF. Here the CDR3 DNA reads TGTGCCAGCAGCTTAGGAATCAGGGAGACCCAGTACTTC.

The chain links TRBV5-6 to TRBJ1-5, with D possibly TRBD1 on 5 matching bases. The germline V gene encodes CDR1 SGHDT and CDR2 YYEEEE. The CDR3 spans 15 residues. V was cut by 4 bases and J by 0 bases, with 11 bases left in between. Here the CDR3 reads CASSGQGVSNQPQHF. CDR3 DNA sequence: TGTGCCAGCAGCGGACAAGGGGTTAGCAATCAGCCCCAGCATTTT.

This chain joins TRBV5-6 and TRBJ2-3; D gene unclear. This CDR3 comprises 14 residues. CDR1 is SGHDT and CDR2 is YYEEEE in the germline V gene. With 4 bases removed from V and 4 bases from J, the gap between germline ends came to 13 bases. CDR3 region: CASSPRFTSDTQYF. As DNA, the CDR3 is TGTGCCAGCAGCCCCCGATTTACATCAGATACGCAGTATTTT.

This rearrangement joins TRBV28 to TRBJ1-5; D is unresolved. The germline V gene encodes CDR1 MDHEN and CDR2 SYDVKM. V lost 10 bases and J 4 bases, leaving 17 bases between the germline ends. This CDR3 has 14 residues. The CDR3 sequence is CATDPIGENQPQHF. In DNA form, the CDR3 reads TGTGCCACCGACCCGATCGGGGAGAATCAGCCCCAGCATTTT.

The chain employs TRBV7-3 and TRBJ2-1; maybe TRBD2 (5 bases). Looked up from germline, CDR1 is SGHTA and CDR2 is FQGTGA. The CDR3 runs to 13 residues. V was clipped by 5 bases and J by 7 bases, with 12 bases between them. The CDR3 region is CASSPGRDNEQFF. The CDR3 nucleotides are TGTGCCAGCAGCCCCGGACGGGATAATGAGCAGTTCTTC.

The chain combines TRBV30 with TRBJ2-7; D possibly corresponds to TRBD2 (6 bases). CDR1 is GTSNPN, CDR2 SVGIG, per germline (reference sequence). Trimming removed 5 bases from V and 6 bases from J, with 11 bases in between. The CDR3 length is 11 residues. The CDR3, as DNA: TGTGCCTGGTCATGGGGAGGCGAGCAGTACTTC. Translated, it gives CAWSWGGEQYF.

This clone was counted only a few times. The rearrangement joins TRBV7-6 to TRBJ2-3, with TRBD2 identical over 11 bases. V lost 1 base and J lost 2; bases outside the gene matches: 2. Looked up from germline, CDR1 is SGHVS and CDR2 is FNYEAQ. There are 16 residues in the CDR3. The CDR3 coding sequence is TGTGCCAGCAGCTTAGTTAGCGGGGGGGCCACAGATACGCAGTATTTT. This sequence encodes CASSLVSGGATDTQYF.

The DNA for the CDR3 is TGCGCCAGTTCCAATCGGGTCCAGGGGAACGAGCAGTACTTC. As protein: CASSNRVQGNEQYF. The genes are TRBV4-1 and TRBJ2-7; D is perhaps TRBD1 (6 bases). This CDR3 spans 14 amino acids. The germline V and J ends were trimmed by 9 bases and 5 bases, with 20 bases remaining between them. CDR1 is MGHRA, CDR2 YSYEKL, per germline.

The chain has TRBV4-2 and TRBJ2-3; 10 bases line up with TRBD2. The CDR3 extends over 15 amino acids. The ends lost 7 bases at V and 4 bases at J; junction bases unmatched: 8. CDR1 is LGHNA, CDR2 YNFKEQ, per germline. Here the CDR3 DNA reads TGTGCCAGCACCCCAAGCGGGGGGGCGGCAGATACGCAGTATTTT. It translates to CASTPSGGAADTQYF.